These T cell receptor beta chains were read from a single sample in a study of monozygotic twins with inflammatory bowel disease. TCRdb re-called the 5' RACE reads, yielding one record per CDR3 amino acid sequence without DNA. This sample's clone table lists fewer than 550,000 distinct CDR3 sequences. The sequencing input was blood. These receptors all stem from a human donor with ulcerative colitis or Crohn's disease, or a healthy co-twin of an affected twin (not recorded which). The CDR3 runs from the conserved cysteine through the conserved F or W.

J: TRBJ2-1; V: TRBV11-1; CDR3: CASSLEWRGRMDYNEQFF
J: TRBJ1-1; V: TRBV7-2; CDR3: CASSLAEASTEAFF
J: TRBJ2-7; V: TRBV9; CDR3: CASGDGFYEQYF
J: TRBJ1-5; V: TRBV24-1; CDR3: CATSVGQGNQPQHF
J: TRBJ2-5; V: TRBV7-9; CDR3: CASSSGGDKETQYF
J: TRBJ2-5; V: TRBV7-9; CDR3: CASSLTSTGETQYF
J: TRBJ2-4; V: TRBV20-1; CDR3: CSAPPTPGTSGLAKNIQYF
J: TRBJ2-1; V: TRBV20-1; CDR3: CSARDLSGVYNEQFF
J: TRBJ1-1; V: TRBV3-1; CDR3: CASSRGTDLEAFF
J: TRBJ2-7; V: TRBV14; CDR3: CASSQAGLAGYEQYF
J: TRBJ1-2; V: TRBV7-9; CDR3: CASSLERTRNGYTF
J: TRBJ2-1; V: TRBV24-1; CDR3: CATSGFGPSSYNEQFF
J: TRBJ2-2; V: TRBV2; CDR3: CASNGQGSTGELFF
J: TRBJ1-2; V: TRBV5-1; CDR3: CASSLATGGDYGYTF
J: TRBJ2-1; V: TRBV19; CDR3: CASSGRDRRSDEQFF
J: TRBJ2-6; V: TRBV6-5; CDR3: CAIQGAGANVLTF
J: TRBJ2-3; V: TRBV11-2; CDR3: CASSLGSATSGLQRRDTQYF
J: TRBJ2-3; V: TRBV5-1; CDR3: CASSRRDLTDTQYF
J: TRBJ1-2; V: TRBV24-1; CDR3: CATSDFPGGDGYTF
J: TRBJ2-1; V: TRBV11-1; CDR3: CASSFGTILAGSSYNEQFF